Each of the 18 T cell receptor beta chains below was sequenced from the same sample in a study of radiotherapy plus CTLA-4 blockade in lung cancer. Using immunoSEQ multiplex PCR, the repertoire was profiled, and TCRdb retains in-frame clones only, with some absent. The sample has over 60,000 clones; more than 75% are singletons. This specimen consisted of peripheral blood, obtained from a patient treated with radiotherapy plus ipilimumab. The receptors derive from a human donor with non-small cell lung cancer that progressed on radiotherapy plus ipilimumab.

This clone showed up just a few times. The chain couples TRBV5-1 to TRBJ2-3; D is undetermined. The germline V gene has CDR1 SGHRS and CDR2 YFSETQ. The CDR3 runs to 13 residues. The V gene lost 2 bases and the J gene lost 1 base, with 5 bases spanning the gap. The CDR3 reads CASSFRRTDTQYF. The CDR3 bases are TGCGCCAGCAGCTTCCGACGCACAGATACGCAGTATTTT.

V is TRBV4-1 and J is TRBJ1-2; possible D gene TRBD1, 5 bases. Trimming pared 1 base from V and 6 bases from J, leaving 12 bases between. This CDR3 comprises 14 residues. The germline gives CDR1 MGHRA, CDR2 YSYEKL. CDR3 sequence: CASSQAGSQNGYTF. CDR3 coding DNA: TGCGCCAGCAGCCAAGCAGGGTCGCAAAATGGCTACACCTTC.

The rearrangement links TRBV6-4 to TRBJ1-1; D gene uncertain. The germline V gene has CDR1 MRHNA and CDR2 SNTAGT. This CDR3 is 13 amino acids long. V gave up 4 bases and J gave up 3 bases, with 9 bases separating them. CDR3 protein: CASSAGFDTEAFF. CDR3 DNA: TGTGCCAGCAGTGCGGGGTTTGACACTGAAGCTTTCTTT.

The chain employs TRBV11-1 and TRBJ2-1; weak D call: TRBD2 (6 bases). The ends were cut back, 3 bases at V and 7 bases at J, with 22 bases in the middle. CDR1 is SGHAT and CDR2 is FQDESV in the germline V gene (reference sequence). The CDR3 runs to 17 residues. This chain's CDR3 is CASSFYGGSGARNEQFF. CDR3 in DNA: TGTGCCAGCAGCTTCTACGGGGGAAGCGGAGCGAGGAATGAGCAGTTCTTC.

The genes are TRBV28 and TRBJ2-7; D may be TRBD2 (5 bases). Trimming took off 5 bases at V and 1 base at J, with 15 bases between the two ends. Germline V gives CDR1 MDHEN, CDR2 SYDVKM. The CDR3 covers 15 residues. CDR3 region: CASSRTGLGSYEQYV. CDR3 nucleotides: TGTGCCAGCAGTCGGACGGGGTTAGGTTCCTACGAGCAGTACGTC.

This chain connects TRBV18 to TRBJ1-1; D unclear. The CDR3 extends over 12 amino acids. The germline CDR1 and CDR2 sequences are KGHSH and LQKENI. Trimming shortened V by 3 bases and J by 6 bases, and 8 bases separated the two germline ends. The CDR3 DNA is TGTGCCAGCTCACCGCTCGGGGCTGAAGCTTTCTTT. Residues: CASSPLGAEAFF.

The rearrangement joins TRBV28 to TRBJ2-1; possibly TRBD2 for D (5 bases). This CDR3 region has 15 residues. Trimming took off 2 bases at V and 8 bases at J, with 16 bases between the two ends. The germline V gene encodes CDR1 MDHEN and CDR2 SYDVKM. CDR3 sequence: CASSLLEVHGDEQFF. In nucleotides, the CDR3 is TGTGCCAGCAGTTTACTGGAGGTCCATGGGGATGAGCAGTTCTTC.

The genes are TRBV29-1 and TRBJ2-3; no definite D call. Looked up from germline, CDR1 is SQVTM and CDR2 is ANQGSEA. Trimming left V 1 base short and J 6 bases short, with 11 bases between. The length of the CDR3 is 13 residues. CDR3 sequence reads: CSVEGAAPDTQYF. In DNA form, the CDR3 reads TGCAGCGTTGAAGGCGCCGCCCCGGATACGCAGTATTTT.

V and J are TRBV6-6 and TRBJ2-7, with 10 bases that match TRBD2. The CDR3 length is 14 residues. Germline-derived CDR1 and CDR2 are MNHNY and SVGAGI (reference sequence). The J segment lost 6 bases and the V segment lost 6 bases, leaving 8 bases of the junction unmatched. CDR3 sequence: CASRASGRTSEQYF. DNA of the CDR3: TGTGCCAGCAGGGCTAGCGGGAGAACCTCCGAGCAGTACTTC.

The gene calls are TRBV29-1 and TRBJ2-1; 7 bases line up with TRBD2. The CDR3 runs to 12 residues. Trimming took 5 bases from V and 8 from J; bases not matched to a gene: 6. From germline, CDR1 is SQVTM and CDR2 ANQGSEA. CDR3 sequence (DNA): TGCAGCGTTACTAGCGTGTACTATGAGCAGTTCTTC. Its protein is CSVTSVYYEQFF.

This chain connects TRBV5-1 to TRBJ1-3; 8 bases align to TRBD1. The CDR3 runs 15 residues. The V segment lost 3 bases and the J segment 4 bases; nucleotides outside the gene matches: 6. Germline V CDR1 and CDR2: SGHRS, YFSETQ. Here the CDR3 DNA reads TGCGCCAGCAGCTACGGACAGGGATCAGGAAACACCATATATTTT. Translated, it gives CASSYGQGSGNTIYF. Full variable domain (outside the CDR3, taken from reference TRBV5-1 and TRBJ1-3): KAGVTQTPRYLIKTRGQQVTLSCSPISGHRSVSWYQQTPGQGLQFLFEYFSETQRNKGNFPGRFSGRQFSNSRSEMNVSTLELGDSALYLCASSYGQGSGNTIYFGEGSWLTVV.

The chain has TRBV30 and TRBJ2-2, with D uncertain. The CDR3 has 17 amino acids. Germline V gives CDR1 GTSNPN, CDR2 SVGIG (reference sequence). Trimming left V 1 base short and J 0 bases short, with 15 bases between. The CDR3 loop reads CAWSALIVHPNTGELFF. The CDR3 bases are TGTGCCTGGAGTGCCTTGATCGTACACCCGAACACCGGGGAGCTGTTTTTT.

V is TRBV4-1 and J is TRBJ2-7; 7 bases are a match to TRBD1. The length of the CDR3 is 13 residues. Germline V lookup: CDR1 MGHRA, CDR2 YSYEKL. J was trimmed by 4 bases and V by 4 bases; bases with no gene match: 4. This CDR3 is CASSRGTEYEQYF. Written as DNA, the CDR3 is TGCGCCAGCAGCCGGGGGACAGAGTACGAGCAGTACTTC.

This clone was recorded only once. The rearrangement uses TRBV23-1 and TRBJ2-3; 9 nucleotides line up with TRBD1. TRBV23-1 is identified as an open reading frame with a role that is uncertain. The CDR3 sequence is 16 residues long. The V gene end was trimmed by 8 bases and the J gene end by 0 bases; junction bases not matched to a gene: 9. The CDR3 DNA is TGCGCCAGCCAAAAGACAGGGGGGTCTAGCACAGATACGCAGTATTTT. This encodes CASQKTGGSSTDTQYF.

V usage is TRBV9 and J usage is TRBJ2-7; 8 bases map to TRBD2. The CDR3 has 18 amino acids. The germline CDR1 and CDR2 sequences are SGDLS and YYNGEE. Trimming removed 0 bases from V and 0 bases from J; junction bases left unmatched: 11. Here the CDR3 reads CASSVAPSSGPVSYEQYF. The CDR3 DNA reads TGTGCCAGCAGCGTAGCTCCGTCTAGCGGGCCTGTCTCCTACGAGCAGTACTTC.

This clone was picked up a small number of times. This sequence joins TRBV4-2 and TRBJ1-5; no clear D gene. The germline CDR1 and CDR2 sequences are LGHNA and YNFKEQ. The length of the CDR3 is 16 residues. Trimming took 0 bases from V and 0 from J, leaving 9 bases between them. For the CDR3, the DNA is TGTGCCAGCAGCCAAGATGTCGGATATAGCAATCAGCCCCAGCATTTT. Its translation is CASSQDVGYSNQPQHF.

V gene TRBV5-1 combines with J gene TRBJ1-2; 10 bases map to TRBD1. J gave up 2 bases and V 0 bases, and 7 bases lay outside the gene matches. Germline CDR1 SGHRS, CDR2 YFSETQ. The CDR3 contains 17 residues. In DNA form, the CDR3 reads TGCGCCAGCAGCTTGGGGACAGGGGGTACCGGAAACTATGGCTACACCTTC. Its protein product is CASSLGTGGTGNYGYTF.

The chain couples TRBV7-8 to TRBJ1-4; D is possibly TRBD1 (6 bases). V was shortened by 3 bases and J by 5 bases, with 10 bases between the two germline ends. Germline V gene lookup returns CDR1 SGHVS and CDR2 FQNEAQ. CDR3 length: 14 residues. In DNA, the CDR3 is TGTGCCAGCAGCTTTGACAGGTTAAATGAAAAACTGTTTTTT. Encoded protein: CASSFDRLNEKLFF.